Listed below are T cell receptor beta chains from one sample, sequenced in a study of T cells expressing NK-cell markers. TCRdb derives one entry per CDR3 protein from the 5' RACE reads, leaving out DNA. Its clone listing holds 550,000 to 600,000 distinct CDR3 sequences. Sequencing used blood T cells: a sorted CD56 or NKG2C T cell subset, CD4+ or CD8+ T cells, or bulk PBMC T cells (not recorded which). These receptors originate from a man aged 18 to 29 in good health. Each CDR3 is given with its conserved first and last residue.

J gene	V gene	CDR3 protein
TRBJ1-5	TRBV19	CASSETGYQPQHF
TRBJ2-5	TRBV5-1	CASSLLAGDGETQYF
TRBJ2-7	TRBV5-6	CASSSGTLTYEQYF
TRBJ2-7	TRBV30	CAWSGPGLAGVRSYEQYF
TRBJ2-3	TRBV20-1	CSARGGLAGFRQGDTQYF
TRBJ2-1	TRBV19	CASSMGGASYNEQFF
TRBJ1-5	TRBV27	CASAYSNVYPQHF
TRBJ2-3	TRBV28	CASSSASVRAITDTQYF
TRBJ2-3	TRBV27	CASRARSPDTQYF
TRBJ2-2	TRBV7-3	CASRTSPTGELFF
TRBJ1-4	TRBV13	CASSLVGQGEKLFF
TRBJ2-5	TRBV20-1	CSATNRTGLRTQYF
TRBJ1-6	TRBV20-1	CSARVAYNSPLHF
TRBJ2-3	TRBV24-1	CATSDPRSADTQYF
TRBJ2-2	TRBV7-3	CASSSFPRLAGGPDTGELFF
TRBJ2-3	TRBV11-2	CASSQGPQRYF
TRBJ1-5	TRBV6-4	CASSSGPGNQPQHF
TRBJ2-5	TRBV20-1	CSARDNRDRGHGETQYF
TRBJ2-5	TRBV25-1	CASSEPRSGQETQYF
TRBJ2-5	TRBV25-1	CASSKGAGGETQYF
TRBJ1-1	TRBV7-8	CASSFGTVALEAFF
TRBJ2-2	TRBV5-1	CASSFSPRDGLFF
TRBJ1-4	TRBV25-1	CASSQGTNEKLFF
TRBJ1-2	TRBV24-1	CATSETDSYGYTF
TRBJ2-1	TRBV4-2	CASSQEASGIPNEQFF
TRBJ2-1	TRBV7-8	CASSSGPADNEQFF
TRBJ2-7	TRBV6-2/TRBV6-3	CASSGTSGYEQYF
TRBJ2-3	TRBV12-3/TRBV12-4	CASSFGSAGDPTDTQYF
TRBJ2-1	TRBV4-1	CASSQDRLAGEYNEQFF